The next 2 T cell receptor beta chains were all read from a single sample in a study of blood T cell repertoires in COVID-19. Measured with immunoSEQ multiplex PCR; TCRdb has only the in-frame clones, and not every one. The sample includes more than 40,000 clones, 82% of them seen just once. The sequencing input was peripheral blood. The receptors here all came from a human donor with acute or convalescent COVID-19. The donor label of this sample is uncertain.

This rearrangement joins TRBV7-8 to TRBJ2-2; D is possibly TRBD1 (6 bases). CDR3 length equals 16 residues. V was cut by 4 bases and J by 0 bases, with 12 bases left in between. Germline V gene lookup returns CDR1 SGHVS and CDR2 FQNEAQ. The CDR3 region is CASSSPGTSNTGELFF. The CDR3 DNA reads as TGTGCCAGCAGCTCCCCCGGGACATCGAACACCGGGGAGCTGTTTTTT.

The rearrangement links TRBV11-1 to TRBJ2-7; 7 bases line up with TRBD2. This CDR3 is 15 amino acids long. Trimming took 1 base from V and 6 from J; bases not matched to a gene: 9. Germline assignment: CDR1 SGHAT and CDR2 FQDESV (reference sequence). Here the CDR3 DNA reads TGTGCCAGCAGCTTAGAAGGTGGGGCTAGCGGCGAGCAGTACTTC. The encoded protein is CASSLEGGASGEQYF.